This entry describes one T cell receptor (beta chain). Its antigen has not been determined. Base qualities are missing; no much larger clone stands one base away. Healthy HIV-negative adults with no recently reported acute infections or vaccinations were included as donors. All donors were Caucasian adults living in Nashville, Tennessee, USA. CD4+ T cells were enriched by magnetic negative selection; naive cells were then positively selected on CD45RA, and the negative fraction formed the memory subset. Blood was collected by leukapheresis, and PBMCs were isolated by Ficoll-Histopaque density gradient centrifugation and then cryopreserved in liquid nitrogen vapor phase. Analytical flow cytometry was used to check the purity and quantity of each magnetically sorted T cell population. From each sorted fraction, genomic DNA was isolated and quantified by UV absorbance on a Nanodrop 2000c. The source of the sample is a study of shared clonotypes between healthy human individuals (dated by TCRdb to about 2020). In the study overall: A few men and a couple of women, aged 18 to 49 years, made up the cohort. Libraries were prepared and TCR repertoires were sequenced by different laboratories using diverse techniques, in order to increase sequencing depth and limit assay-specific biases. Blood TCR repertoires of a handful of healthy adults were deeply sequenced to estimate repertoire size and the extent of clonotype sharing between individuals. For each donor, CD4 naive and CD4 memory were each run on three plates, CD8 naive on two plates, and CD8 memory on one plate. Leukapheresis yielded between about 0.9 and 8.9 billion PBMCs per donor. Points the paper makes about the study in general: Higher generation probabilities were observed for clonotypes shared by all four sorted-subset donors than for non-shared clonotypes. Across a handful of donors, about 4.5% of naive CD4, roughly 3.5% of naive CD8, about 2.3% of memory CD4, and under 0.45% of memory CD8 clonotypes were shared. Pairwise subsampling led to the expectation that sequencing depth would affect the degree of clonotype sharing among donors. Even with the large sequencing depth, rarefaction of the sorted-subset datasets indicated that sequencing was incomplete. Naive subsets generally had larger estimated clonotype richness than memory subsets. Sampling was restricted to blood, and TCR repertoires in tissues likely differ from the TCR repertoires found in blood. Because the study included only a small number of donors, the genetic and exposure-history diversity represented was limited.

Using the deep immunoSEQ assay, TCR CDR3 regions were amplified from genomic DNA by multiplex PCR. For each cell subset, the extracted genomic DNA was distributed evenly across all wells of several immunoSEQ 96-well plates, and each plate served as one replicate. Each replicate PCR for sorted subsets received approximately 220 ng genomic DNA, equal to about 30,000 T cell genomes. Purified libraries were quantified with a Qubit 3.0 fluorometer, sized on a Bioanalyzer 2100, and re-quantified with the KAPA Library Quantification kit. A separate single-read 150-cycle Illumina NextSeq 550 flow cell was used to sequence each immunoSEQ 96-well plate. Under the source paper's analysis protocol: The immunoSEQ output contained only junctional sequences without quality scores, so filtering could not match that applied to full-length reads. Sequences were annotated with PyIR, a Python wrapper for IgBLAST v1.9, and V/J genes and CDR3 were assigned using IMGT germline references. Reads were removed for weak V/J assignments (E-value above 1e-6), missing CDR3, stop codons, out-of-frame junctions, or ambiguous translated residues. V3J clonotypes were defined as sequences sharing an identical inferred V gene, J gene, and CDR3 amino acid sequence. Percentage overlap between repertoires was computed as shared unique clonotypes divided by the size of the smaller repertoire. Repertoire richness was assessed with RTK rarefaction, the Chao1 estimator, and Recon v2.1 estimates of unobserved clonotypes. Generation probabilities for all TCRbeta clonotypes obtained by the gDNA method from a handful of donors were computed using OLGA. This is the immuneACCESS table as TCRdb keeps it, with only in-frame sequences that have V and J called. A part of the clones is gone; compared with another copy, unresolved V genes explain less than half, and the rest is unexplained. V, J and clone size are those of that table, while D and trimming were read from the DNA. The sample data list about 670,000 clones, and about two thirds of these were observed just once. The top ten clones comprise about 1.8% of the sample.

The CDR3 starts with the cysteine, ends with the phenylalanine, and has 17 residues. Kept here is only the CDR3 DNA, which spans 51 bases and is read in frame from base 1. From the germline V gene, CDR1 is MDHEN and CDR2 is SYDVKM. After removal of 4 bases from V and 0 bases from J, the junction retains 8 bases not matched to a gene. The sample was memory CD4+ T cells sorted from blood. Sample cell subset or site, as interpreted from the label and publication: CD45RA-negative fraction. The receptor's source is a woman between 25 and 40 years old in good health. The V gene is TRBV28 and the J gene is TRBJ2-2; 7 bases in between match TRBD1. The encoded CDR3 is CASSSISGQSNTGELFF. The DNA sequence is TGTGCCAGCAGTTCCATATCGGGACAGTCGAACACCGGGGAGCTGTTTTTT.